A selection of T cell receptor beta chains follows, all from one sample in a study of T cell responses to AZD1222 COVID-19 vaccine. TCRdb keeps only in-frame clones here, not all; method: immunoSEQ multiplex PCR. The sample includes approximately 130,000 clones, around 90% seen only once; the top ten take 5% to 6%. Source: peripheral blood, taken 28 days after the second AZD1222 dose. These receptors all come from an adult who received the AZD1222 COVID-19 vaccine. The CDR3 runs from the conserved cysteine through the conserved F or W. A D gene is named only where the DNA matches it firmly. Not all rows give a size; the values are once, few, many and, for expanded clones, a class.

V,D,J,size,DNA,CDR3
TRBV6-5,TRBD2,TRBJ2-7,-,TGTGCCAGCAGGCGGGGAGCCGGACTAGCGATCGAGCAGTACTTC,CASRRGAGLAIEQYF
TRBV24-1,-,TRBJ1-2,-,TGTGCCACCAGTGATTTCCCGAGCTATGGCTACACCTTC,CATSDFPSYGYTF
TRBV30,-,TRBJ1-5,-,TGTGCCTGGAGCTTAAAAGGGGGAAAGGCCCAGCATTTT,CAWSLKGGKAQHF
TRBV15,-,TRBJ2-5,-,TGTGCCACCAGCATACGGGACCGAGAGACCCAGTACTTC,CATSIRDRETQYF
TRBV7-9,-,TRBJ2-7,-,TGTGCCAGCAGCCCCCCGACAGTCTCCTACGAGCAGTACTTC,CASSPPTVSYEQYF
TRBV6-5,-,TRBJ1-5,once,TGTGCCAGCAGGGCGGGATTCGGGAATCAGCCCCAGCATTTT,CASRAGFGNQPQHF
TRBV27,TRBD1,TRBJ2-7,-,TGTGCCAGCAGCCAGACAGGGGCCTACGAGCAGTACTTC,CASSQTGAYEQYF
TRBV29-1,TRBD1,TRBJ1-1,-,TGCAGCGTTGACGAATCAGGGGGGGAGGGAGCTTTCTTT,CSVDESGGEGAFF
TRBV5-1,TRBD2,TRBJ2-5,-,TGCGCCAGCAGTTCGGGCGGGAGTGAGGGAGAGACCCAGTACTTC,CASSSGGSEGETQYF
TRBV3-1/TRBV3-2,-,TRBJ2-7,-,TGTGCCAGCAGCCAAGAACTACCTCCCGGCGAGCAGTACTTC,CASSQELPPGEQYF
TRBV4-1,-,TRBJ1-4,-,TGCGCCAGCAGCCAACCTACAGGAAGGCATGAAAAACTGTTTTTT,CASSQPTGRHEKLFF
TRBV3-1/TRBV3-2,-,TRBJ2-3,-,TGTGCCAGCAGCCAAGTTTCAGATACGCAGTATTTT,CASSQVSDTQYF
TRBV3-1/TRBV3-2,-,TRBJ2-2,-,TGTGCCAGCAGCCAAATGACAGGCGGGACCGGGGAGCTGTTTTTT,CASSQMTGGTGELFF
TRBV20-1,-,TRBJ1-5,-,TGCAGTGTGGCGACGGAGAAGCCCCAGCATTTT,CSVATEKPQHF
TRBV6-5,-,TRBJ2-1,-,TGTGCCAGCATGATCCATGGTGAGCAGTTCTTC,CASMIHGEQFF
TRBV30,-,TRBJ2-1,-,TGTGCCAGCCCACGACACAACTCCTACAATGAGCAGTTCTTC,CASPRHNSYNEQFF
TRBV18,TRBD2,TRBJ2-1,-,TGTGCCAGCTCACCAACGGCTAGCGGGGGAATAACCTACAATGAGCAGTTCTTC,CASSPTASGGITYNEQFF
TRBV5-6,-,TRBJ1-1,-,TGTGCCAGCAGCCTCAGAACACAAACACCGAACACTGAAGCTTTCTTT,CASSLRTQTPNTEAFF
TRBV4-3,-,TRBJ1-6,few,TGCGCCAGCAGCCAAGATGAACGGGATTCACCCCTCCACTTT,CASSQDERDSPLHF
TRBV2,-,TRBJ2-5,-,TGTGCCAGCAGGGACTTCGAAGAGACCCAGTACTTC,CASRDFEETQYF
TRBV3-1/TRBV3-2,-,TRBJ1-1,-,TGTGCCAGCAGCCGAGGAGGAGAGTCCACTGAAGCTTTCTTT,CASSRGGESTEAFF
TRBV28,TRBD1,TRBJ1-5,-,TGTGCCAGCAGACGAGGGACAGGGGGCAATCAGCCCCAGCATTTT,CASRRGTGGNQPQHF
TRBV19,TRBD1,TRBJ1-2,-,TGTGCCAGTAGTATCGACAGGGAGTATGGCTACACCTTC,CASSIDREYGYTF
TRBV6-1,-,TRBJ1-6,-,TGTGCCAGCAGTGAATCCCCAGGGACTTCACCCCTCCACTTT,CASSESPGTSPLHF
TRBV5-1,-,TRBJ2-3,-,TGCGCCAGCAGCTTAGGGCTCGCGGATACGCAGTATTTT,CASSLGLADTQYF
TRBV7-5,-,TRBJ2-2,-,TGTGTCAGAAGCTGCCACATGGGGGAAACCGGGGAGCTGTTTTTT,CVRSCHMGETGELFF
TRBV3-1/TRBV3-2,TRBD2,TRBJ2-7,-,TGTGCCAGCAGCCATCCGAGCGGGAGTGGGTACGAGCAGTACTTC,CASSHPSGSGYEQYF
TRBV10-3,-,TRBJ1-2,-,TGTGCCACCGAGGACGGGGCAGCCCGTTGGAGGGATGGCTACACCTTC,CATEDGAARWRDGYTF
TRBV11-2,TRBD2,TRBJ2-1,-,TGTGCCAGCAGCTTAGTGGGGGGGACGTCGTCGAATGAGCAGTTCTTC,CASSLVGGTSSNEQFF
TRBV15,-,TRBJ1-1,-,TGTGCCACCAGCAGGGGAGGGGGCACTGAAGCTTTCTTT,CATSRGGGTEAFF
TRBV4-1,TRBD1,TRBJ1-2,-,TGCGCCAGCAGCCAACTTGCAGGGGGACGTGATGGCTACACCTTC,CASSQLAGGRDGYTF
TRBV4-1,-,TRBJ1-2,-,TGCGCCAGCAGCCAAGATTTAGCAAACGCCTATGGCTACACCTTC,CASSQDLANAYGYTF
TRBV20-1,TRBD1,TRBJ2-7,-,TGCAGTGCCCTGGGACAGGTTGAGCAGTACTTC,CSALGQVEQYF
TRBV3-1/TRBV3-2,-,TRBJ1-3,once,TGTGCCAGCAGCCAATCCTCTGGAAACACCATATATTTT,CASSQSSGNTIYF
TRBV6-5,TRBD1,TRBJ2-1,-,TGTGCCAGCAGGGACAGGGGGATGGGGAATGAGCAGTTCTTC,CASRDRGMGNEQFF
TRBV12-3/TRBV12-4,-,TRBJ2-2,-,TGTGCCAGCAGTTTGGTGTCCGGGGAGCTGTTTTTT,CASSLVSGELFF